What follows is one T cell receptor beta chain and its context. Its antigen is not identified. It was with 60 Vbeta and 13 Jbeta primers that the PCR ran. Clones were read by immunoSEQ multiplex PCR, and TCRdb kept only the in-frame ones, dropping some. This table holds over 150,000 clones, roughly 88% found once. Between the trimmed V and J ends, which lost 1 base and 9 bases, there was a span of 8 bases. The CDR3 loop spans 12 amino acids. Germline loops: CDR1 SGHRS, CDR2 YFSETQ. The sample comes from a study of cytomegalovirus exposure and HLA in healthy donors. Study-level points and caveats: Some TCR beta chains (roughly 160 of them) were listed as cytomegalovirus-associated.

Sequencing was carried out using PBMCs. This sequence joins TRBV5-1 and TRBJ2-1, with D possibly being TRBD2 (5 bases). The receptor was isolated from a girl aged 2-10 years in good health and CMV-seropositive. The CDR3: CASSLTRSEQFF. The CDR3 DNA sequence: TGCGCCAGCAGCTTGACTAGAAGTGAGCAGTTCTTC.